The next 15 T cell receptor beta chains were all read from a single sample in a study of T cell responses to AZD1222 COVID-19 vaccine. The table came from immunoSEQ multiplex PCR; TCRdb's copy has only in-frame clones and leaves some out. The data hold about 110,000 clones, with 70% to 90% observed a single time. The sample was peripheral blood, taken on day 0 of AZD1222 vaccination. All receptors derive from an adult in good health.

CDR3 loop: CASSEFLRGSSYNSPLHF. Written as DNA, the CDR3 is TGTGCCAGCAGTGAATTTCTTAGGGGGAGCTCCTATAATTCACCCCTCCACTTT. The chain has TRBV25-1 and TRBJ1-6; D is perhaps TRBD1 (6 bases). The CDR3 consists of 18 residues. V lost 1 base and J 0 bases, leaving 13 bases between the germline ends. The V gene's germline CDR1 is MGHDK and CDR2 SYGVNS.

V usage is TRBV19 and J usage is TRBJ2-3, with 9 bases lining up with TRBD2. The CDR3 loop spans 15 amino acids. Germline assignment: CDR1 LNHDA and CDR2 SQIVND (reference sequence). V shed 6 bases and J 0 bases; nucleotides not matched to a gene: 4. The CDR3 bases are TGTGCCAGTAGGGGACTAGCTACTAGCACAGATACGCAGTATTTT. It encodes CASRGLATSTDTQYF. Together with reference TRBV19 and TRBJ2-3, the CDR3 gives the full variable domain: DGGITQSPKYLFRKEGQNVTLSCEQNLNHDAMYWYRQDPGQGLRLIYYSQIVNDFQKGDIAEGYSVSREKKESFPLTVTSAQKNPTAFYLCASRGLATSTDTQYFGPGTRLTVL.

The chain employs TRBV19 and TRBJ1-2; no firm D call. The CDR3 totals 14 residues. Trimming shortened V by 5 bases and J by 7 bases, and 17 bases separated the two germline ends. CDR1 and CDR2 (germline): LNHDA, SQIVND (reference sequence). CDR3 residues: CASSDTNFIRGYTF. The CDR3 DNA reads TGTGCCAGTAGTGATACCAACTTTATTCGTGGCTACACCTTC.

The gene calls are TRBV5-4 and TRBJ1-3; possibly TRBD1 for D (5 bases). The germline V gene encodes CDR1 SGHNT and CDR2 YYREEE (reference sequence). The V end was cut by 1 base, the J end by 3 bases, with 8 bases between. CDR3 length: 14 residues. As DNA, the CDR3 is TGTGCCAGCAGCTTGAATAGGGGTGGAAACACCATATATTTT. Translated, it gives CASSLNRGGNTIYF.

This chain joins TRBV6-5 and TRBJ1-6; no firm D call. Trimming took off 4 bases at V and 9 bases at J, with 16 bases between the two ends. This CDR3 comprises 15 residues. CDR1 MNHEY and CDR2 SVGAGI come from the germline V gene. DNA for the CDR3: TGTGCCAGCAGTTCCCGGGGAGGTGGTGGTTCACCCCTCCACTTT. Translated: CASSSRGGGGSPLHF.

The chain employs TRBV7-2 and TRBJ1-6; 8 positions agree with TRBD1. The trim removed 1 base at V and 7 bases at J, leaving 6 bases unmatched. Germline assignment: CDR1 SGHTA and CDR2 FQGNSA. The CDR3 totals 16 residues. In DNA, the CDR3 is TGTGCCAGCAGCTTAGACAGGGGGAATCGGAATTCACCCCTCCACTTT. Amino acids: CASSLDRGNRNSPLHF.

The sample holds one count of this clone. The rearrangement links TRBV4-1 to TRBJ2-7, with 9 bases identical to TRBD2. The junction had 15 bases not matched to a gene; V was cut back by 4 bases and J by 2 bases. The CDR3 contains 18 residues. The germline CDR1 and CDR2 sequences are MGHRA and YSYEKL. CDR3 sequence: CASSLEEASGAAPYEQYF. CDR3 in DNA: TGCGCCAGCAGCCTTGAGGAGGCTAGCGGGGCGGCTCCCTACGAGCAGTACTTC.

This clone appeared a few times. The rearrangement links TRBV19 to TRBJ1-2, with 7 bases fitting TRBD1. The CDR3 has 18 amino acids. The junction had 14 bases not matched to a gene; V was cut back by 4 bases and J by 0 bases. Germline assignment: CDR1 LNHDA and CDR2 SQIVND (reference sequence). In nucleotides, the CDR3 is TGTGCCAGTAGTACACGGACAGGTTTCGCTCAAACTAACTATGGCTACACCTTC. Protein product: CASSTRTGFAQTNYGYTF.

The genes are TRBV27 and TRBJ1-6; no reliable D call. V was trimmed by 2 bases and J by 4 bases, leaving 9 bases between them. Germline lookup yields CDR1 MNHEY and CDR2 SMNVEV (reference sequence). This CDR3 is built from 15 residues. The CDR3 sequence: CASSLMNIYNSPLHF. CDR3 DNA sequence: TGTGCCAGCAGTTTAATGAACATATATAATTCACCCCTCCACTTT.

V gene TRBV5-1 combines with J gene TRBJ1-1; D is perhaps TRBD1 (5 bases). The CDR3 runs to 14 residues. Germline assignment: CDR1 SGHRS and CDR2 YFSETQ. V lost 3 bases to trimming and J lost 2 bases, with 11 bases between them. The CDR3 DNA sequence: TGCGCCAGCAGCTCCCAGGGCGGCAACACTGAAGCTTTCTTT. This translates into CASSSQGGNTEAFF.

The chain recombines TRBV10-3 with TRBJ1-2, with D tentatively TRBD1 (5 bases). There are 15 residues in the CDR3. With 0 bases removed from V and 2 bases from J, the gap between germline ends came to 10 bases. Germline CDR1 is ENHRY and CDR2 is SYGVKD. CDR3 coding DNA: TGTGCCATCAGTGAGTCGTGGGAGGGGAACTATGGCTACACCTTC. It is translated as CAISESWEGNYGYTF.

This rearrangement joins TRBV5-6 to TRBJ1-2; TRBD1 aligns across 10 bases. From germline, CDR1 is SGHDT and CDR2 YYEEEE. The CDR3 is made up of 14 amino acids. Germline trimming cut 0 bases from V and 8 bases from J; bases unmatched to any gene: 4. CDR3 sequence: CASSLGQGAQGYTF. CDR3 coding DNA: TGTGCCAGCAGCTTGGGACAGGGGGCGCAGGGCTACACCTTC. Looking up the rest from reference TRBV5-6 and TRBJ1-2 gives the full variable domain: DAGVTQSPTHLIKTRGQQVTLRCSPKSGHDTVSWYQQALGQGPQFIFQYYEEEERQRGNFPDRFSGHQFPNYSSELNVNALLLGDSALYLCASSLGQGAQGYTFGSGTRLTVV.

The chain has TRBV6-1 and TRBJ2-5; 7 bases are shared with TRBD1. There are 14 residues in the CDR3. The V gene's germline CDR1 is MNHNS and CDR2 SASEGT. V trimming: 1 base; J trimming: 3 bases; junction bases outside the gene matches: 2. CDR3 loop: CASSEGGQKETQYF. In DNA form, the CDR3 reads TGTGCCAGCAGTGAAGGGGGACAGAAAGAGACCCAGTACTTC.

This clone was observed a few times. The gene calls are TRBV13 and TRBJ1-5; no firm D call. Germline V gene data show CDR1 as PRHDT and CDR2 as FYEKMQ (reference sequence). The V end lost 5 bases, the J end lost 4 bases, and 15 bases lay between the germline ends. The CDR3 runs 15 residues. The CDR3 here is CASSRRSERNQPQHF. The CDR3 DNA follows: TGTGCCAGCAGCCGCCGGTCGGAAAGGAATCAGCCCCAGCATTTT.

The J gene is TRBJ1-1, the V gene TRBV6-5, with D uncertain. The CDR3 spans 15 residues. CDR1 is MNHEY and CDR2 is SVGAGI in the germline V gene. Trimming removed 0 bases from V and 1 base from J, with 9 bases in between. CDR3 DNA: TGTGCCAGCAGTTACTCGAATGCACAGAACACTGAAGCTTTCTTT. It specifies CASSYSNAQNTEAFF.